The 25 T cell receptor beta chains below come from one sample, sequenced in a study of blood T cell repertoires in COVID-19. This table comes from immunoSEQ multiplex PCR, and its TCRdb copy is limited to in-frame clones, with some not included. The sample carries almost 200,000 clones, about 85% recorded once. The sequenced material came from peripheral blood. The receptors come from a man in his 60s with COVID-19, enrolled during active disease.

The gene calls are TRBV7-9 and TRBJ2-6, with 8 positions matching TRBD1. The CDR3 sequence is 17 residues long. Germline assignment: CDR1 SEHNR and CDR2 FQNEAQ (reference sequence). Unmatched junction bases numbered 6, after V lost 5 bases and J lost 0 bases. The CDR3 reads CASSQDRGTSGANVLTF. The CDR3 DNA sequence: TGTGCCAGCAGCCAAGACAGGGGCACCTCTGGGGCCAACGTCCTGACTTTC. The complete variable domain, with remaining parts taken from reference TRBV7-9 and TRBJ2-6, reads DTGVSQNPRHKITKRGQNVTFRCDPISEHNRLYWYRQTLGQGPEFLTYFQNEAQLEKSRLLSDRFSAERPKGSFSTLEIQRTEQGDSAMYLCASSQDRGTSGANVLTFGAGSRLTVL.

This chain uses TRBV13 with TRBJ1-1; no clear D. This CDR3 contains 18 residues. The germline CDR1 and CDR2 sequences are PRHDT and FYEKMQ (reference sequence). Deletions cut 0 bases from V and 5 bases from J, with 22 bases between. Here the CDR3 DNA reads TGTGCCAGCAGCTTAGGAGCTGGGTTGGGCAGGAGGTTGACTGAAGCTTTCTTT. Protein: CASSLGAGLGRRLTEAFF. Filled out from reference TRBV13 and TRBJ1-1, the complete variable domain reads AAGVIQSPRHLIKEKRETATLKCYPIPRHDTVYWYQQGPGQDPQFLISFYEKMQSDKGSIPDRFSAQQFSDYHSELNMSSLELGDSALYFCASSLGAGLGRRLTEAFFGQGTRLTVV.

This clone was picked up one time. This sequence joins TRBV6-6 and TRBJ2-5; unclear D gene. Looked up from germline, CDR1 is MNHNY and CDR2 is SVGAGI (reference sequence). This CDR3 region has 11 residues. The V end lost 6 bases, the J end lost 4 bases, and 6 bases lay between the germline ends. CDR3 protein: CASSPRETQYF. As DNA, the CDR3 is TGTGCCAGCAGCCCGAGAGAGACCCAGTACTTC.

The rearrangement joins TRBV28 to TRBJ1-1; D is unclear. The V end was cut by 5 bases, the J end by 7 bases, with 14 bases between. There are 13 residues in the CDR3. Germline V lookup: CDR1 MDHEN, CDR2 SYDVKM. CDR3 protein: CASSPTGTYEAFF. The CDR3 DNA is TGTGCCAGCAGTCCCACGGGAACCTATGAAGCTTTCTTT.

This clone was observed a handful of times. The chain links TRBV13 to TRBJ1-1; D is perhaps TRBD1 (5 bases). CDR3 length equals 13 residues. CDR1 is PRHDT, CDR2 FYEKMQ, per germline (reference sequence). V lost 6 bases to trimming and J lost 6 bases, with 14 bases between them. In DNA, the CDR3 is TGTGCCAGCAGTTCGTTAGGGGCGGCTGAAGCTTTCTTT. Translated, it gives CASSSLGAAEAFF.

J is TRBJ1-6 and V is TRBV28; the D is unclear. The CDR3 consists of 15 residues. CDR1 and CDR2 (germline): MDHEN, SYDVKM. Trimming removed 7 bases from V and 4 bases from J, with 14 bases in between. This CDR3 is CASTTYEAYNSPLHF. The CDR3 region has the DNA TGTGCCAGCACTACGTATGAAGCGTATAATTCACCCCTCCACTTT. Based on the CDR3 plus reference TRBV28 and TRBJ1-6, the full variable domain is DVKVTQSSRYLVKRTGEKVFLECVQDMDHENMFWYRQDPGLGLRLIYFSYDVKMKEKGDIPEGYSVSREKKERFSLILESASTNQTSMYLCASTTYEAYNSPLHFGNGTRLTVT.

J is TRBJ1-2 and V is TRBV5-6, with 8 bases identical to TRBD1. In germline, CDR1 is SGHDT, CDR2 YYEEEE. The CDR3 has 14 amino acids. With V trimmed by 0 bases and J by 5 bases, 3 bases remained unmatched. In nucleotides, the CDR3 is TGTGCCAGCAGCTTGGAACAGGGGGGGTATGGCTACACCTTC. Translating it yields CASSLEQGGYGYTF.

The chain combines TRBV6-2 or TRBV6-3 with TRBJ1-2, with D possibly TRBD1 on 5 matching bases. V was pared by 6 bases and J by 1 base, with 15 bases between. Germline V gene data show CDR1 as MNHEY and CDR2 as SVGEGT. This CDR3 region has 15 residues. The CDR3 DNA sequence: TGTGCCAGCAGCGACGCGTCCAGGGATAACTATGGCTACACCTTC. Residues: CASSDASRDNYGYTF.

The chain employs TRBV6-5 and TRBJ1-2, with TRBD1 identical over 9 bases. CDR1 and CDR2 (germline): MNHEY, SVGAGI. CDR3 length: 15 residues. With V trimmed by 7 bases and J by 7 bases, 13 bases remained unmatched. For the CDR3, the DNA is TGTGCCAGCACGGGACAGGGACCCTTCTTTAGTGGCTACACCTTC. Translation gives CASTGQGPFFSGYTF.

The V call is TRBV7-3, the J call TRBJ2-2; TRBD2 agrees at 9 bases. V lost 6 bases and J lost 3; bases outside the gene matches: 5. The CDR3 loop spans 15 amino acids. CDR1 is SGHTA and CDR2 is FQGTGA in the germline V gene. DNA of the CDR3: TGTGCCAGCAGTCCCGGCGGGGGGGACACCGGGGAGCTGTTTTTT. It is translated as CASSPGGGDTGELFF.

This chain connects TRBV27 to TRBJ1-3; 7 bases match TRBD1. The CDR3 totals 14 residues. Germline V lookup: CDR1 MNHEY, CDR2 SMNVEV (reference sequence). J lost 4 bases, V lost 7 bases, and 7 bases had no gene match. CDR3 protein: CASTSTGEGNTIYF. In nucleotides, the CDR3 is TGTGCCAGCACCTCCACAGGGGAAGGAAACACCATATATTTT.

This sequence joins TRBV7-9 and TRBJ2-3; D not certain. The CDR3 loop spans 16 amino acids. CDR1 is SEHNR, CDR2 FQNEAQ, per germline (reference sequence). V lost 0 bases, J lost 0 bases, and 10 bases lay in between. CDR3 sequence reads: CASSLAVSVSTDTQYF. In DNA, the CDR3 is TGTGCCAGCAGCTTAGCGGTGAGCGTTAGCACAGATACGCAGTATTTT. The variable domain in full, completed from reference TRBV7-9 and TRBJ2-3, reads DTGVSQNPRHKITKRGQNVTFRCDPISEHNRLYWYRQTLGQGPEFLTYFQNEAQLEKSRLLSDRFSAERPKGSFSTLEIQRTEQGDSAMYLCASSLAVSVSTDTQYFGPGTRLTVL.

This clone appeared a single time. The chain uses TRBV6-6 and TRBJ2-1; 10 bases line up with TRBD2. The V gene's germline CDR1 is MNHNY and CDR2 SVGAGI (reference sequence). The CDR3 contains 14 residues. V was pared by 7 bases and J by 8 bases, with 8 bases of the junction left unmatched. CDR3 bases: TGTGCCAGCAACAAGCGGGAGGGCCCGCATGAGCAGTTCTTC. It is translated as CASNKREGPHEQFF.

V gene TRBV28 combines with J gene TRBJ2-1; 13 bases are shared with TRBD2. CDR3 length: 14 residues. J lost 15 bases, V lost 7 bases, and 12 bases had no gene match. Germline assignment: CDR1 MDHEN and CDR2 SYDVKM. The CDR3 here is CASTLGLAGRSPFF. For the CDR3, the DNA is TGTGCCAGCACCCTGGGACTAGCGGGGAGATCTCCGTTCTTC. The full variable domain, its missing parts supplied by reference TRBV28 and TRBJ2-1, is DVKVTQSSRYLVKRTGEKVFLECVQDMDHENMFWYRQDPGLGLRLIYFSYDVKMKEKGDIPEGYSVSREKKERFSLILESASTNQTSMYLCASTLGLAGRSPFFGPGTRLTVL.

V and J are TRBV5-1 and TRBJ2-5; 11 bases line up with TRBD1. The CDR3 contains 16 residues. Germline trimming cut 0 bases from V and 3 bases from J; bases unmatched to any gene: 4. CDR1 and CDR2 (germline): SGHRS, YFSETQ. For the CDR3, the DNA is TGCGCCAGCAGCTTGGGGCCGGGACAGGGGGAAGAGACCCAGTACTTC. Its translation: CASSLGPGQGEETQYF.

The chain joins TRBV6-5 to TRBJ1-5; 10 nucleotides match TRBD1. The CDR3 has 15 residues. Germline CDR1 reads MNHEY; CDR2 reads SVGAGI. The ends lost 7 bases at V and 6 bases at J; junction bases unmatched: 9. CDR3 residues: CASKSATGGFQPQHF. CDR3 bases: TGTGCCAGCAAATCTGCGACAGGGGGCTTTCAGCCCCAGCATTTT.

The rearrangement joins TRBV7-9 to TRBJ1-2; D may be TRBD1 (6 bases). This CDR3 has 15 amino acids. Germline CDR1 reads SEHNR; CDR2 reads FQNEAQ (reference sequence). The V gene lost 0 bases and the J gene lost 6 bases, with 14 bases spanning the gap. The CDR3 is CASSLALGGLNGYTF. DNA of the CDR3: TGTGCCAGCAGCTTAGCGCTCGGGGGGCTCAATGGCTACACCTTC.

The chain links TRBV7-9 to TRBJ2-5; unclear D gene. Germline lookup yields CDR1 SEHNR and CDR2 FQNEAQ (reference sequence). This CDR3 has 12 amino acids. V lost 4 bases to trimming and J lost 10 bases, with 13 bases between them. The CDR3: CASSSKTSGQYF. CDR3 nucleotides: TGTGCCAGCAGCTCAAAGACATCAGGCCAGTACTTC. The full variable domain, with the rest looked up from reference TRBV7-9 and TRBJ2-5, is DTGVSQNPRHKITKRGQNVTFRCDPISEHNRLYWYRQTLGQGPEFLTYFQNEAQLEKSRLLSDRFSAERPKGSFSTLEIQRTEQGDSAMYLCASSSKTSGQYFGPGTRLLVL.

The chain couples TRBV15 to TRBJ2-3; 7 bases fit TRBD1. Trimming cost V 3 bases and J 4 bases; bases outside gene matches: 4. The CDR3 length is 14 residues. Germline-derived CDR1 and CDR2 are LNHNV and YYDKDF (reference sequence). Here the CDR3 reads CATSRGDRPDTQYF. In DNA form, the CDR3 reads TGTGCCACCAGCAGGGGGGACAGACCAGATACGCAGTATTTT.

This chain links TRBV7-2 with TRBJ1-1; 10 bases are a match to TRBD1. J gave up 1 base and V 6 bases, and 8 bases lay outside the gene matches. This CDR3 is built from 16 residues. Germline V lookup: CDR1 SGHTA, CDR2 FQGNSA. Written as DNA, the CDR3 is TGTGCCAGCAGTCCGACAGGGGGCCGTTCGAACACTGAAGCTTTCTTT. Its protein product is CASSPTGGRSNTEAFF.

The chain is built from TRBV2 and TRBJ1-6, with TRBD1 matching 7 bases. With 1 base clipped from V and 9 bases from J, the junction kept 6 bases outside the gene matches. Germline lookup yields CDR1 SNHLY and CDR2 FYNNEI. This CDR3 is 15 amino acids long. The CDR3 loop reads CASSEETGLISPLHF. The CDR3 region has the DNA TGTGCCAGCAGTGAAGAGACAGGGCTGATTTCACCCCTCCACTTT.

CDR3 DNA sequence: TGTGCCAGTAGTCCTACGGGACAGGGTAGTTCACCCCTCCACTTT. This gives the protein CASSPTGQGSSPLHF. V is TRBV19 and J is TRBJ1-6; 9 positions agree with TRBD1. The V segment lost 5 bases and the J segment 9 bases; nucleotides outside the gene matches: 8. CDR3 length: 15 amino acids. The germline V gene has CDR1 LNHDA and CDR2 SQIVND (reference sequence).

In this sample, this clone turned up once. The chain links TRBV19 to TRBJ2-7; 9 nucleotides match TRBD1. Germline CDR1 is LNHDA and CDR2 is SQIVND (reference sequence). The trim removed 6 bases at V and 5 bases at J, leaving 8 bases unmatched. CDR3 length equals 14 residues. In nucleotides, the CDR3 is TGTGCCAGTAGCCCCGGGACAGGGAGGAACGAGCAGTACTTC. Protein product: CASSPGTGRNEQYF.

The chain combines TRBV4-3 with TRBJ2-2, with D perhaps matching TRBD1 (6 bases). CDR3 size: 15 residues. V was pared by 3 bases and J by 0 bases, with 8 bases between. Per germline, CDR1 LGHNA and CDR2 YSLEER. In DNA, the CDR3 is TGCGCCAGCAGCCAGGACAGAGCGAACACCGGGGAGCTGTTTTTT. Encoded protein: CASSQDRANTGELFF.

This chain joins TRBV6-1 and TRBJ1-5, with 7 bases fitting TRBD1. With V trimmed by 0 bases and J by 12 bases, 11 bases remained unmatched. This CDR3 is 15 amino acids long. The germline V gene has CDR1 MNHNS and CDR2 SASEGT. The CDR3 loop is CASSEAEQGRIRQHF. CDR3 nucleotides: TGTGCCAGCAGTGAAGCGGAACAGGGGAGGATCCGCCAGCATTTT.